The 10 T cell receptor beta chains in this list originate from one sample, sequenced in a study of cytomegalovirus exposure and HLA in healthy donors (dated by TCRdb to about 2017). The library was prepared using the immunoSEQ multiplex PCR assay. TCRdb obtained this table from immuneACCESS and retained in-frame rearrangements with V and J assigned. These tables miss some clones; where compared with another copy, unresolved V genes account for less than half of the shortfall, and the remainder is unexplained. The sample yields roughly 350,000 clones; around 86% were counted once. The ten most abundant clones make up 0.84% of the sample. The sample was PBMCs. The receptors derive from a woman aged 18-30 years in good health and CMV-seronegative.

The chain couples TRBV29-1 to TRBJ1-5, with D hard to call. The CDR3 has 12 amino acids. Trimming removed 5 bases from V and 5 bases from J, with 10 bases in between. Germline lookup yields CDR1 SQVTM and CDR2 ANQGSEA. In nucleotides, the CDR3 is TGCAGCGTTATGAGCGATGATCAGCCCCAGCATTTT. This codes for CSVMSDDQPQHF.

The chain links TRBV9 to TRBJ2-6; maybe TRBD1 (5 bases). Germline V gene data show CDR1 as SGDLS and CDR2 as YYNGEE. V shed 4 bases and J shed 3 bases, with 14 bases lying between them. The CDR3 is 16 amino acids. CDR3 DNA sequence: TGTGCCAGCAGCTTTTCCAGGGCAATTGGGGCCAACGTCCTGACTTTC. It translates to CASSFSRAIGANVLTF.

The V call is TRBV23-1, the J call TRBJ2-1, with D possibly TRBD2 on 5 matching bases. TRBV23-1 is placed among ORFs of uncertain function. Trimming removed 4 bases at V and 2 bases at J, with 18 bases between. This CDR3 region has 17 residues. For the CDR3, the DNA is TGCGCCAGCAGTCTTGGAACTGGCCGGGGAACCTACAATGAGCAGTTCTTC. Protein: CASSLGTGRGTYNEQFF.

The CDR3 loop reads CASSLQALAGGINNEQFF. The CDR3 bases are TGTGCCAGCAGCTTACAGGCACTAGCGGGAGGTATAAACAATGAGCAGTTCTTC. The chain joins TRBV7-3 to TRBJ2-1, with TRBD2 identical over 12 bases. The CDR3 is made up of 18 amino acids. Germline assignment: CDR1 SGHTA and CDR2 FQGTGA. V lost 2 bases and J lost 5; bases outside the gene matches: 10.

This clone was seen once. This chain connects TRBV27 to TRBJ2-1; 9 nucleotides match TRBD2. After removal of 5 bases from V and 4 bases from J, the junction contained 9 bases not matched to a gene. The CDR3 extends over 16 amino acids. Germline CDR1 reads MNHEY; CDR2 reads SMNVEV (reference sequence). The CDR3 sequence is CASSPSSGGVYNEQFF. In DNA form, the CDR3 reads TGTGCCAGCAGTCCCAGTAGCGGGGGAGTATACAATGAGCAGTTCTTC.

This clone was seen a single time. The chain couples TRBV6-6 to TRBJ1-1, with D tentatively TRBD1 (6 bases). The CDR3 loop spans 14 amino acids. Germline V CDR1 and CDR2: MNHNY, SVGAGI (reference sequence). V dropped 0 bases and J dropped 2 bases, with 7 bases sitting between them. The CDR3 protein is CASSYSGGNTEAFF. CDR3 nucleotides: TGTGCCAGCAGTTACTCAGGGGGTAACACTGAAGCTTTCTTT.

The chain has TRBV12-5 and TRBJ2-2, with D unclear. CDR1 is LGHNT, CDR2 FRNRAP, per germline. Trimming removed 2 bases at V and 6 bases at J, with 13 bases between. This CDR3 region has 15 residues. The chain's CDR3 is CASGLTPPGSGELFF. CDR3 in DNA: TGTGCTAGTGGTTTGACACCTCCCGGGTCCGGGGAGCTGTTTTTT.

This clone was detected only once. The chain has TRBV5-1 and TRBJ2-7; 9 bases are a match to TRBD1. The V segment lost 0 bases and the J segment 4 bases; nucleotides outside the gene matches: 11. Germline V gene data show CDR1 as SGHRS and CDR2 as YFSETQ. The CDR3 contains 17 residues. CDR3 protein: CASSLARTGVSDYEQYF. The CDR3 DNA follows: TGCGCCAGCAGCTTGGCCCGGACAGGGGTCTCGGATTACGAGCAGTACTTC.

J is TRBJ1-1 and V is TRBV5-6; 9 bases line up with TRBD1. Germline V gene data show CDR1 as SGHDT and CDR2 as YYEEEE. This CDR3 is built from 17 residues. J was trimmed by 0 bases and V by 4 bases; bases with no gene match: 10. CDR3 bases: TGTGCCAGCAGCCCGGACAGGGGAAGTTTTTTGAACACTGAAGCTTTCTTT. Encoded protein: CASSPDRGSFLNTEAFF. Full variable domain (rest looked up from reference TRBV5-6 and TRBJ1-1): DAGVTQSPTHLIKTRGQQVTLRCSPKSGHDTVSWYQQALGQGPQFIFQYYEEEERQRGNFPDRFSGHQFPNYSSELNVNALLLGDSALYLCASSPDRGSFLNTEAFFGQGTRLTVV.

This sequence joins TRBV7-3 and TRBJ2-7, with TRBD1 identical over 8 bases. CDR3 size: 13 residues. The junction had 4 bases not matched to a gene; V was cut back by 4 bases and J by 5 bases. The germline gives CDR1 SGHTA, CDR2 FQGTGA. CDR3 loop: CASSSRQGNEQYF. In DNA, the CDR3 is TGTGCCAGCAGCTCGCGACAGGGGAACGAGCAGTACTTC.